The T cell receptor (beta chain) under discussion was sequenced for a study of beta chain features in type 1 diabetes. Study background: Across every sample, around 110,000,000 sorted cells were examined in total.

TCRB transcripts that were expressed got sequenced, as all of the isolated RNA had been reverse transcribed. The average output of naive, central memory and regulatory T cell samples was about 3.57 million reads. Repertoires were generated with immunoSEQ multiplex PCR, while TCRdb's copy carries only in-frame clones and drops some. The sample yields about 930,000 clones, roughly 16% seen once. Sorted populations all had greater than 95% purity. The ends were cut back, 0 bases at V and 0 bases at J, with 21 bases in the middle. The CDR3 sequence is 20 residues long. Per the germline V gene, CDR1 is MGHRA and CDR2 is YSYEKL.

The TCR comes from a woman under 30 in good health. This chain connects TRBV4-1 to TRBJ2-1; tentatively, D is TRBD1 (5 bases). Sequenced: naive CD4+ T cells from blood. In DNA form, the CDR3 reads TGCGCCAGCAGCCAAGATTGGGGCAGGAGATACCAGTACTCCTACAATGAGCAGTTCTTC. Translation: CASSQDWGRRYQYSYNEQFF.